A single T cell receptor beta chain is shown here with its context. Its specificity is unknown. The source of the sample is a study of OX40 agonist ivuxolimab in advanced cancers. Study context: Ivuxolimab, which is an agonistic anti-OX40 (CD134) antibody, was administered to the patients. Patients enrolled in dose escalation were diagnosed with hepatocellular carcinoma, melanoma, renal cell or head and neck cancer. Broader study findings: There were, on average, more expanded clones in CD8+ T cells than in CD4+.

J gave up 1 base and V 4 bases, and 2 bases lay outside the gene matches. Germline V CDR1 and CDR2: WSHSY, SAAADI. This CDR3 contains 14 residues. Profiling relied on immunoSEQ multiplex PCR, and the TCRdb table lists in-frame clones only, not all of them. The table lists around 70,000 clones, roughly four fifths of them singletons. The specimen comprised CD4+ or CD8+ T cells sorted from blood, sampled in a trial of the OX40 agonist ivuxolimab. The receptor's source is an adult with an advanced solid tumor such as melanoma, head and neck, liver or kidney cancer. The V and J genes are TRBV10-2 and TRBJ2-3; TRBD2 matches 7 bases. Here the CDR3 reads CASSGLAGTDTQYF. CDR3 bases: TGCGCCAGCAGTGGACTAGCCGGCACAGATACGCAGTATTTT.